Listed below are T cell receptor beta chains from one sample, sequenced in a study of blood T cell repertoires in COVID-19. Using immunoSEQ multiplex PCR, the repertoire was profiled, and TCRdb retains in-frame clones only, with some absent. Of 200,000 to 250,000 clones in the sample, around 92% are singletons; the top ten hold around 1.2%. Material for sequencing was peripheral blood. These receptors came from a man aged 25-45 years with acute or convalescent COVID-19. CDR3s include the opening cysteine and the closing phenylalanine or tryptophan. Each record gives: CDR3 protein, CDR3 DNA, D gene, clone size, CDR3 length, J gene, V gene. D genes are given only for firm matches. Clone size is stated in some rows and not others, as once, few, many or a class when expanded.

cdr3_aa: CASSSPGRTGNTIYF
cdr3_nt: TGTGCCAGTAGTAGTCCAGGCCGGACTGGAAACACCATATATTTT
d_call: NA
clone_size: once
cdr3_length: 15
j_call: TRBJ1-3
v_call: TRBV19

cdr3_aa: CASSTTGSSYEQYF
cdr3_nt: TGTGCCAGCAGCACTACGGGAAGCTCCTACGAGCAGTACTTC
d_call: NA
clone_size: NA
cdr3_length: 14
j_call: TRBJ2-7
v_call: TRBV28

cdr3_aa: CASSYRVRYEQYF
cdr3_nt: TGTGCCAGCAGTTACCGTGTCAGATACGAGCAGTACTTC
d_call: NA
clone_size: NA
cdr3_length: 13
j_call: TRBJ2-7
v_call: TRBV6-5

cdr3_aa: CASSRLAGRDTQYF
cdr3_nt: TGTGCCAGCAGCCGACTAGCGGGACGAGATACGCAGTATTTT
d_call: TRBD2
clone_size: NA
cdr3_length: 14
j_call: TRBJ2-3
v_call: TRBV6-5

cdr3_aa: CASSSSLASGEQFF
cdr3_nt: TGTGCCAGCAGCTCGTCCCTGGCTAGCGGTGAGCAGTTCTTC
d_call: TRBD2
clone_size: few
cdr3_length: 14
j_call: TRBJ2-1
v_call: TRBV5-8

cdr3_aa: CAWRGTGGETQYF
cdr3_nt: TGTGCCTGGAGGGGAACAGGGGGGGAGACCCAGTACTTC
d_call: TRBD1
clone_size: NA
cdr3_length: 13
j_call: TRBJ2-5
v_call: TRBV30

cdr3_aa: CASSPNPDRSTEAFF
cdr3_nt: TGTGCCAGCAGCCCAAACCCGGACAGGAGCACTGAAGCTTTCTTT
d_call: TRBD1
clone_size: NA
cdr3_length: 15
j_call: TRBJ1-1
v_call: TRBV11-2

cdr3_aa: CASSLTRVGGSPLHF
cdr3_nt: TGTGCCAGCAGCTTAACTCGGGTTGGAGGTTCACCCCTCCACTTT
d_call: NA
clone_size: NA
cdr3_length: 15
j_call: TRBJ1-6
v_call: TRBV28

cdr3_aa: CASSLVHGTGALYSNQPQHF
cdr3_nt: TGTGCCAGTAGTCTCGTGCATGGGACAGGGGCCTTATATAGCAATCAGCCCCAGCATTTT
d_call: TRBD1
clone_size: NA
cdr3_length: 20
j_call: TRBJ1-5
v_call: TRBV19

cdr3_aa: CASSQDPERGVGSSYEQYF
cdr3_nt: TGCGCCAGCAGCCAAGATCCGGAGCGGGGCGTGGGAAGCTCCTACGAGCAGTACTTC
d_call: TRBD2
clone_size: NA
cdr3_length: 19
j_call: TRBJ2-7
v_call: TRBV4-1

cdr3_aa: CASSRLLADTQYF
cdr3_nt: TGTGCCAGCAGTCGCCTCCTAGCAGATACGCAGTATTTT
d_call: NA
clone_size: NA
cdr3_length: 13
j_call: TRBJ2-3
v_call: TRBV27

cdr3_aa: CASSGKETRSGNTIYF
cdr3_nt: TGTGCCAGCAGCGGCAAGGAGACCCGCTCTGGAAACACCATATATTTT
d_call: NA
clone_size: NA
cdr3_length: 16
j_call: TRBJ1-3
v_call: TRBV9

cdr3_aa: CASSLDARAASYNSPLHF
cdr3_nt: TGCGCCAGCAGCTTGGACGCGCGGGCCGCCTCCTATAATTCACCCCTCCACTTT
d_call: NA
clone_size: NA
cdr3_length: 18
j_call: TRBJ1-6
v_call: TRBV5-1

cdr3_aa: CASTFSQPQHF
cdr3_nt: TGTGCCAGCACCTTCTCGCAGCCCCAGCATTTT
d_call: NA
clone_size: NA
cdr3_length: 11
j_call: TRBJ1-5
v_call: TRBV21-1

cdr3_aa: CAWSLGGVGNQPQHF
cdr3_nt: TGTGCCTGGAGTTTGGGGGGTGTCGGCAATCAGCCCCAGCATTTT
d_call: NA
clone_size: NA
cdr3_length: 15
j_call: TRBJ1-5
v_call: TRBV30

cdr3_aa: CASRGDSTEAFF
cdr3_nt: TGTGCCAGCAGGGGAGATAGTACTGAAGCTTTCTTT
d_call: NA
clone_size: NA
cdr3_length: 12
j_call: TRBJ1-1
v_call: TRBV2

cdr3_aa: CASSPPSGGKHNEQFF
cdr3_nt: TGTGCCAGCTCACCACCGTCCGGGGGGAAACACAATGAGCAGTTCTTC
d_call: TRBD2
clone_size: NA
cdr3_length: 16
j_call: TRBJ2-1
v_call: TRBV18

cdr3_aa: CASRRDRGNTEAFF
cdr3_nt: TGTGCCAGCAGGCGGGACAGGGGAAACACTGAAGCTTTCTTT
d_call: TRBD1
clone_size: NA
cdr3_length: 14
j_call: TRBJ1-1
v_call: TRBV6-5

cdr3_aa: CSVRTGGWTGELFF
cdr3_nt: TGCAGCGTCCGGACAGGGGGCTGGACCGGGGAGCTGTTTTTT
d_call: TRBD1
clone_size: NA
cdr3_length: 14
j_call: TRBJ2-2
v_call: TRBV29-1

cdr3_aa: CASSFRPGLAGDEQYF
cdr3_nt: TGTGCCAGCAGCTTTCGCCCGGGACTAGCGGGAGACGAGCAGTACTTC
d_call: TRBD2
clone_size: NA
cdr3_length: 16
j_call: TRBJ2-7
v_call: TRBV7-2

cdr3_aa: CAWSLDRTGGYTF
cdr3_nt: TGTGCCTGGAGTTTGGACAGGACGGGTGGCTACACCTTC
d_call: TRBD1
clone_size: NA
cdr3_length: 13
j_call: TRBJ1-2
v_call: TRBV30

cdr3_aa: CASSDRANQPQHF
cdr3_nt: TGTGCCAGCTCGGACAGGGCCAATCAGCCCCAGCATTTT
d_call: TRBD1
clone_size: NA
cdr3_length: 13
j_call: TRBJ1-5
v_call: TRBV18

cdr3_aa: CASSPLREKTGELFF
cdr3_nt: TGTGCCAGCAGTCCCTTGCGGGAGAAGACCGGGGAGCTGTTTTTT
d_call: TRBD2
clone_size: once
cdr3_length: 15
j_call: TRBJ2-2
v_call: TRBV6-2/TRBV6-3

cdr3_aa: CASRSLPYREFETQYF
cdr3_nt: TGCGCCAGCAGAAGTCTCCCTTACCGGGAATTCGAGACCCAGTACTTC
d_call: NA
clone_size: NA
cdr3_length: 16
j_call: TRBJ2-5
v_call: TRBV5-1

cdr3_aa: CASKFTGINTGELFF
cdr3_nt: TGCGCCAGTAAATTCACCGGGATCAACACCGGGGAGCTGTTTTTT
d_call: NA
clone_size: few
cdr3_length: 15
j_call: TRBJ2-2
v_call: TRBV4-1

cdr3_aa: CASSQGVNTEAFF
cdr3_nt: TGCGCCAGCAGCCAAGGGGTGAACACTGAAGCTTTCTTT
d_call: NA
clone_size: NA
cdr3_length: 13
j_call: TRBJ1-1
v_call: TRBV5-1

cdr3_aa: CASSRDGGNQPQHF
cdr3_nt: TGTGCCAGCAGCCGCGACGGGGGCAATCAGCCCCAGCATTTT
d_call: NA
clone_size: NA
cdr3_length: 14
j_call: TRBJ1-5
v_call: TRBV28

cdr3_aa: CASGSVKGQGTDTQYF
cdr3_nt: TGTGCTAGTGGTTCCGTCAAGGGACAGGGAACAGATACGCAGTATTTT
d_call: TRBD1
clone_size: NA
cdr3_length: 16
j_call: TRBJ2-3
v_call: TRBV12-5

cdr3_aa: CASSKPDRDLSGYTF
cdr3_nt: TGTGCCAGCAGTAAACCGGACAGGGATCTCAGTGGCTACACCTTC
d_call: TRBD1
clone_size: NA
cdr3_length: 15
j_call: TRBJ1-2
v_call: TRBV6-5

cdr3_aa: CASRGQGLGDTQYF
cdr3_nt: TGTGCCAGCAGGGGACAGGGTTTAGGAGATACGCAGTATTTT
d_call: TRBD1
clone_size: NA
cdr3_length: 14
j_call: TRBJ2-3
v_call: TRBV28

cdr3_aa: CASSQSSARGRYNEQFF
cdr3_nt: TGTGCCAGCAGCCAATCGTCCGCCAGGGGAAGATACAATGAGCAGTTCTTC
d_call: NA
clone_size: NA
cdr3_length: 17
j_call: TRBJ2-1
v_call: TRBV16

cdr3_aa: CASSVNPGTSGSNTGELFF
cdr3_nt: TGTGCCAGCAGCGTAAATCCGGGAACTAGCGGTTCGAACACCGGGGAGCTGTTTTTT
d_call: TRBD2
clone_size: NA
cdr3_length: 19
j_call: TRBJ2-2
v_call: TRBV9

cdr3_aa: CASSFRVLYGYTF
cdr3_nt: TGTGCCAGCAGTTTCAGGGTCCTCTATGGCTACACCTTC
d_call: NA
clone_size: once
cdr3_length: 13
j_call: TRBJ1-2
v_call: TRBV28

cdr3_aa: CASSLQGNTEAFF
cdr3_nt: TGTGCCAGCAGCCTCCAGGGGAACACTGAAGCTTTCTTT
d_call: NA
clone_size: NA
cdr3_length: 13
j_call: TRBJ1-1
v_call: TRBV5-5

cdr3_aa: CASSSTIGGTIYF
cdr3_nt: TGTGCCAGCAGTTCGACCATCGGGGGAACCATATATTTT
d_call: NA
clone_size: NA
cdr3_length: 13
j_call: TRBJ1-3
v_call: TRBV28

cdr3_aa: CASSFVHRNYGYTF
cdr3_nt: TGTGCCAGCAGCTTTGTTCATAGAAACTATGGCTACACCTTC
d_call: NA
clone_size: once
cdr3_length: 14
j_call: TRBJ1-2
v_call: TRBV5-5

cdr3_aa: CASSFRGGITEAFF
cdr3_nt: TGTGCCAGCAGTTTTCGGGGGGGGATCACTGAAGCTTTCTTT
d_call: NA
clone_size: NA
cdr3_length: 14
j_call: TRBJ1-1
v_call: TRBV28

cdr3_aa: CASSLYGTGMYEQYF
cdr3_nt: TGTGCCAGCAGTTTATATGGGACAGGCATGTACGAGCAGTACTTC
d_call: TRBD1
clone_size: once
cdr3_length: 15
j_call: TRBJ2-7
v_call: TRBV27

cdr3_aa: CASSQGTPGNGELFF
cdr3_nt: TGTGCCAGCAGCCAGGGGACCCCGGGCAACGGGGAGCTGTTTTTT
d_call: NA
clone_size: NA
cdr3_length: 15
j_call: TRBJ2-2
v_call: TRBV11-2

cdr3_aa: CASSRSGVNTGELFF
cdr3_nt: TGTGCCAGCAGCCGAAGCGGGGTTAACACCGGGGAGCTGTTTTTT
d_call: TRBD2
clone_size: NA
cdr3_length: 15
j_call: TRBJ2-2
v_call: TRBV7-9

cdr3_aa: CASRRVGMEDTQYF
cdr3_nt: TGTGCTTCACGGCGGGTTGGGATGGAAGATACGCAGTATTTT
d_call: NA
clone_size: NA
cdr3_length: 14
j_call: TRBJ2-3
v_call: TRBV2

cdr3_aa: CAISAPPGQGIYEQYF
cdr3_nt: TGTGCCATCAGTGCTCCTCCGGGACAGGGGATCTACGAGCAGTACTTC
d_call: TRBD1
clone_size: NA
cdr3_length: 16
j_call: TRBJ2-7
v_call: TRBV10-3

cdr3_aa: CASSSLAGGNNEQFF
cdr3_nt: TGTGCCAGCAGCTCGCTAGCGGGGGGGAACAATGAGCAGTTCTTC
d_call: TRBD2
clone_size: NA
cdr3_length: 15
j_call: TRBJ2-1
v_call: TRBV7-2

cdr3_aa: CASSEQRLAVQETQYF
cdr3_nt: TGCGCCAGCAGTGAGCAGCGACTAGCGGTCCAAGAGACCCAGTACTTC
d_call: TRBD2
clone_size: NA
cdr3_length: 16
j_call: TRBJ2-5
v_call: TRBV10-1

cdr3_aa: CASSFLAGQETQYF
cdr3_nt: TGTGCCAGCAGTTTTCTGGCTGGCCAAGAGACCCAGTACTTC
d_call: NA
clone_size: once
cdr3_length: 14
j_call: TRBJ2-5
v_call: TRBV28

cdr3_aa: CASIRTANTEAFF
cdr3_nt: TGTGCCAGCATCAGAACCGCGAACACTGAAGCTTTCTTT
d_call: NA
clone_size: NA
cdr3_length: 13
j_call: TRBJ1-1
v_call: TRBV6-5

cdr3_aa: CASSQGRQVNQPQHF
cdr3_nt: TGCGCCAGCAGCCAGGGGAGACAGGTCAATCAGCCCCAGCATTTT
d_call: NA
clone_size: NA
cdr3_length: 15
j_call: TRBJ1-5
v_call: TRBV4-1

cdr3_aa: CASSLTGKAYEQYF
cdr3_nt: TGTGCCAGCAGCTTAACGGGGAAGGCCTACGAGCAGTACTTC
d_call: NA
clone_size: NA
cdr3_length: 14
j_call: TRBJ2-7
v_call: TRBV7-6

cdr3_aa: CASSLEDRAWYEQYF
cdr3_nt: TGTGCCAGCAGCTTAGAGGACAGGGCATGGTACGAGCAGTACTTC
d_call: TRBD1
clone_size: NA
cdr3_length: 15
j_call: TRBJ2-7
v_call: TRBV7-2

cdr3_aa: CASSTTTKSLYGYTF
cdr3_nt: TGTGCCAGCAGCACTACAACAAAGAGCCTCTATGGCTACACCTTC
d_call: NA
clone_size: NA
cdr3_length: 15
j_call: TRBJ1-2
v_call: TRBV7-9

cdr3_aa: CASTRNGGTEAFF
cdr3_nt: TGTGCCAGCACCCGCAACGGGGGCACTGAAGCTTTCTTT
d_call: NA
clone_size: NA
cdr3_length: 13
j_call: TRBJ1-1
v_call: TRBV3-1/TRBV3-2

cdr3_aa: CASSQGTSGAYEQYF
cdr3_nt: TGTGCCAGCAGCCAAGGGACTAGCGGGGCCTACGAGCAGTACTTC
d_call: TRBD2
clone_size: once
cdr3_length: 15
j_call: TRBJ2-7
v_call: TRBV14

cdr3_aa: CASSIAGHLNYGYTF
cdr3_nt: TGTGCCAGTAGTATAGCAGGGCACCTGAACTATGGCTACACCTTC
d_call: NA
clone_size: NA
cdr3_length: 15
j_call: TRBJ1-2
v_call: TRBV19

cdr3_aa: CASSLAGGFGTEAFF
cdr3_nt: TGTGCCAGCAGCTTAGCAGGGGGTTTTGGCACTGAAGCTTTCTTT
d_call: NA
clone_size: NA
cdr3_length: 15
j_call: TRBJ1-1
v_call: TRBV7-8